A selection of T cell receptor beta chains follows, all from one sample in a study of neurological immune-mediated disorders. TCRdb itself ran the 5' RACE reads through MiXCR, one entry per CDR3 protein. The table records some 35,000 distinct CDR3 sequences, roughly 12% of them present only once. The sequenced sample was CD4+ T cells from blood. These receptor sequences come from a woman in her twenties or thirties with HTLV-1-associated myelopathy (HAM/TSP). Both conserved end residues are part of each CDR3. A D gene is named only where the DNA matches it firmly. Clone size is given for some rows only: seen once, a few or many times, or a class if the clone is expanded.

TRBV28,TRBJ1-3,NA,many,CASSSPSSGNTIYF,TGTGCCAGCAGTTCACCGAGCTCTGGAAACACCATATATTTT
TRBV12-3/TRBV12-4,TRBJ1-5,NA,many,CASSLTANQPQHF,TGTGCCAGCAGTTTGACCGCCAATCAGCCCCAGCATTTT
TRBV20-1,TRBJ1-5,NA,many,CSAVRGLGNQPQHF,TGCAGTGCTGTCAGGGGCCTAGGTAATCAGCCCCAGCATTTT
TRBV9,TRBJ2-1,TRBD2,many,CASSAGGSGGVLSNEQFF,TGTGCCAGCAGCGCGGGTGGTAGCGGGGGTGTATTGAGCAATGAGCAGTTCTTC
TRBV20-1,TRBJ2-7,TRBD2,NA,CSAHPSSGLSEQYF,TGCAGTGCCCACCCCTCTAGCGGGCTCTCCGAGCAGTACTTC
TRBV7-2,TRBJ2-1,NA,many,CASSSTGSSYNEQFF,TGTGCCAGCAGCTCGACCGGCAGCTCCTACAATGAGCAGTTCTTC
TRBV6-5,TRBJ1-2,NA,many,CASSYSPRSYGYTF,TGTGCCAGCAGTTACTCACCCCGAAGCTATGGCTACACCTTC
TRBV5-1,TRBJ1-3,NA,NA,CASSFSGTDSGNTIYF,TGCGCCAGCAGCTTCTCAGGCACTGACTCTGGAAACACCATATATTTT
TRBV20-1,TRBJ1-5,NA,medium-sized,CSAKTANQPQHF,TGCAGTGCTAAGACAGCTAATCAGCCCCAGCATTTT
TRBV20-1,TRBJ2-3,TRBD2,many,CSAVLAGTTDTQYF,TGCAGTGCTGTCCTAGCGGGGACTACAGATACGCAGTATTTT
TRBV29-1,TRBJ1-2,TRBD1,many,CSVGDRGRSYGYTF,TGCAGCGTCGGTGACAGGGGGCGTAGCTATGGCTACACCTTC
TRBV6-6,TRBJ1-5,TRBD1,many,CASKHGTANQPQHF,TGTGCCAGCAAACACGGGACAGCTAATCAGCCCCAGCATTTT
TRBV12-5,TRBJ1-2,NA,many,CASGSAGLPIGYTF,TGTGCTAGTGGTTCGGCAGGATTGCCTATCGGCTACACCTTC
TRBV20-1,TRBJ1-4,NA,many,CSARDLRENEKLFF,TGCAGTGCTAGAGATCTAAGGGAAAATGAAAAACTGTTTTTT
TRBV7-8,TRBJ2-7,TRBD1,medium-sized,CASSSRGTGAYSYEQYF,TGTGCCAGCAGCTCCCGGGGTACAGGGGCTTACTCCTACGAGCAGTACTTC
TRBV7-9,TRBJ2-3,TRBD2,many,CASSRGSGGGGTDTQYF,TGTGCCAGCAGCCGAGGTAGCGGGGGAGGTGGCACAGATACGCAGTATTTT
TRBV20-1,TRBJ1-4,NA,NA,CSARLDTLEKLFF,TGCAGTGCTAGATTGGACACACTTGAAAAACTGTTTTTT
TRBV12-3/TRBV12-4,TRBJ1-2,NA,many,CASSTLTGTYGYTF,TGTGCCAGCAGTACCCTAACAGGGACCTATGGCTACACCTTC
TRBV20-1,TRBJ2-7,TRBD1,medium-sized,CSARDFRDSSYEQYF,TGCAGTGCTAGAGATTTTCGGGACAGCTCCTACGAGCAGTACTTC
TRBV2,TRBJ2-3,NA,NA,CASSDLWDTDTQYF,TGTGCCAGCAGTGATTTGTGGGACACAGATACGCAGTATTTT
TRBV12-3/TRBV12-4,TRBJ1-3,TRBD1,many,CASSSKGQGGNTIYF,TGTGCCAGCAGTTCTAAGGGACAGGGGGGAAACACCATATATTTT
TRBV20-1,TRBJ2-7,NA,many,CSASFSGSNYEQYF,TGCAGTGCTAGTTTCTCCGGAAGTAACTACGAGCAGTACTTC
TRBV12-3/TRBV12-4,TRBJ1-5,NA,many,CASSFGYGNQPQHF,TGTGCCAGCAGTTTCGGGTACGGCAATCAGCCCCAGCATTTT
TRBV5-1,TRBJ2-1,TRBD1,many,CASSTGGRSYNEQFF,TGCGCCAGCAGCACAGGGGGACGGTCCTACAATGAGCAGTTCTTC
TRBV5-1,TRBJ1-1,NA,many,CASSFDGENTEAFF,TGCGCCAGCAGCTTTGATGGGGAGAACACTGAAGCTTTCTTT
TRBV5-1,TRBJ2-7,TRBD1,many,CASSQGQRDPYEQYF,TGCGCCAGCAGCCAGGGACAGAGGGACCCCTACGAGCAGTACTTC
TRBV10-3,TRBJ2-1,TRBD2,many,CATSADSSGGTGEQFF,TGTGCCACCTCCGCCGATTCTAGCGGGGGGACGGGTGAGCAGTTCTTC
TRBV3-1,TRBJ2-2,NA,many,CASSQRTAANTGELFF,TGTGCCAGCAGCCAAAGGACAGCTGCGAACACCGGGGAGCTGTTTTTT
TRBV5-1,TRBJ1-1,TRBD1,many,CASSSDRGNTEAFF,TGCGCCAGCAGCTCGGACAGGGGGAACACTGAAGCTTTCTTT
TRBV20-1,TRBJ2-7,NA,many,CSANPQGYEQYF,TGCAGTGCTAATCCCCAGGGTTACGAGCAGTACTTC
TRBV9,TRBJ2-7,TRBD2,NA,CASSVGLSGSYEQYF,TGTGCCAGCAGCGTTGGACTGAGCGGGAGTTACGAGCAGTACTTC
TRBV5-1,TRBJ1-2,TRBD1,many,CASSQVLGQGKDYGYTF,TGCGCCAGCAGCCAGGTCCTCGGACAGGGAAAGGACTATGGCTACACCTTC
TRBV5-4,TRBJ2-1,NA,few,CASSTRQTGNEQFF,TGTGCCAGCAGCACCCGCCAGACGGGGAATGAGCAGTTCTTC
TRBV20-1,TRBJ2-1,TRBD2,many,CSAPLAGASHNEQFF,TGCAGTGCCCCTCTAGCGGGGGCCTCCCACAATGAGCAGTTCTTC
TRBV5-1,TRBJ2-3,TRBD1,many,CASSLIPGQGTDTQYF,TGCGCCAGCAGCTTGATACCGGGACAGGGCACAGATACGCAGTATTTT
TRBV5-4,TRBJ1-2,NA,many,CASSSSQGYNYGYTF,TGTGCCAGCAGCTCATCACAGGGATATAACTATGGCTACACCTTC
TRBV21-1,TRBJ1-3,NA,many,CASSNKTRSKRSGNTIYF,TGTGCCAGCAGCAATAAAACTCGGTCGAAGAGGTCTGGAAACACCATATATTTT
TRBV20-1,TRBJ2-7,TRBD2,many,CSASRGGGSEQYF,TGCAGTGCTAGCCGTGGGGGAGGGAGCGAGCAGTACTTC
TRBV24-1,TRBJ1-2,NA,many,CATSDSVNYGYTF,TGTGCCACCAGTGATTCGGTTAACTATGGCTACACCTTC
TRBV5-5,TRBJ2-3,TRBD2,many,CASSWAGGLHRTQYF,TGTGCCAGCAGCTGGGCGGGGGGACTCCATCGCACGCAGTATTTT
TRBV6-5,TRBJ2-7,NA,many,CASSYDITSYEQYF,TGTGCCAGCAGTTATGACATTACTTCCTACGAGCAGTACTTC
TRBV12-3/TRBV12-4,TRBJ1-2,NA,many,CASSLLGRDGYTF,TGTGCCAGCAGTTTGCTGGGTAGGGATGGCTACACCTTC
TRBV6-2/TRBV6-3,TRBJ1-4,NA,many,CASSYFGTTNEKLFF,TGTGCCAGCAGTTACTTTGGCACAACTAATGAAAAACTGTTTTTT
TRBV5-1,TRBJ2-2,TRBD2,many,CASSLATLAGAGELFF,TGCGCCAGCAGCTTGGCCACTCTAGCGGGGGCCGGGGAGCTGTTTTTT
TRBV7-9,TRBJ1-2,TRBD1,many,CASSPRQGGTYGYTF,TGTGCCAGCAGCCCACGACAGGGGGGGACCTATGGCTACACCTTC
TRBV20-1,TRBJ2-1,TRBD2,many,CSARALAGGINEQFF,TGCAGTGCTAGAGCCCTAGCGGGGGGGATTAATGAGCAGTTCTTC
TRBV9,TRBJ2-3,NA,many,CASSVKGGGTDTQYF,TGTGCCAGCAGCGTAAAAGGCGGCGGCACAGATACGCAGTATTTT
TRBV29-1,TRBJ1-2,NA,many,CSGDPPARPNYGYTF,TGCAGCGGGGACCCCCCGGCCCGGCCTAACTATGGCTACACCTTC
TRBV2,TRBJ1-2,NA,many,CASTIQGRRYNYGYTF,TGTGCCAGCACCATACAGGGTCGTCGGTATAACTATGGCTACACCTTC
TRBV7-2,TRBJ2-1,TRBD2,many,CASSSGTSGYNEQFF,TGTGCCAGCAGCTCCGGGACTAGCGGATACAATGAGCAGTTCTTC
TRBV3-1,TRBJ2-6,NA,many,CASSHNVRPGANVLTF,TGTGCCAGCAGCCACAACGTCCGGCCGGGGGCCAACGTCCTGACTTTC
TRBV20-1,TRBJ1-6,NA,many,CSAREGGSPLHF,TGCAGTGCTAGAGAGGGCGGTTCACCCCTCCACTTT
TRBV4-2,TRBJ2-7,NA,many,CASSQERIISHEQYF,TGTGCCAGCAGCCAAGAAAGAATTATTTCCCACGAGCAGTACTTC
TRBV5-1,TRBJ2-3,TRBD1,many,CASSLEPRGQDTQYF,TGCGCCAGCAGCTTAGAACCCAGGGGGCAGGATACGCAGTATTTT
TRBV20-1,TRBJ1-1,NA,NA,CSATIRPGTNRPRESTEAFF,TGCAGTGCTACCATCAGACCCGGCACAAATCGGCCCCGCGAGTCCACTGAAGCTTTCTTT